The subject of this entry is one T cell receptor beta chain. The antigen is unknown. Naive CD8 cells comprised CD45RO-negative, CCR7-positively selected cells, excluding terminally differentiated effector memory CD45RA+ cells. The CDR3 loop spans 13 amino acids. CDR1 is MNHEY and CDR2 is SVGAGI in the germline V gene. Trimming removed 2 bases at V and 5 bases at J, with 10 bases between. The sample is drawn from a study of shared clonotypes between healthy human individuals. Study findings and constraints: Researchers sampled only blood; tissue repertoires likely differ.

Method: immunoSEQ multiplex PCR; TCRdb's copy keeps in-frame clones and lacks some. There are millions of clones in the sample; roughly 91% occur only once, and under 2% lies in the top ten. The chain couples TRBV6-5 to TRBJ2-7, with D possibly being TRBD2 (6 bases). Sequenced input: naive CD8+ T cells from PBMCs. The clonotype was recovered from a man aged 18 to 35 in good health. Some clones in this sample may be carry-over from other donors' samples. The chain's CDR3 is CASSYGGYDEQYF. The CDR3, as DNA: TGTGCCAGCAGTTACGGGGGGTACGACGAGCAGTACTTC.